A selection of T cell receptor beta chains follows, all from one sample in a study of blood T cell repertoires in COVID-19. TCRdb's table, derived via immunoSEQ multiplex PCR, lists solely in-frame clones and lacks some. In the table there are approximately 210,000 clones, under 95% of which are singletons. The sequenced sample was peripheral blood. The receptors derive from a man younger than 45 with acute or convalescent COVID-19. Both conserved end residues are part of each CDR3. Fields, in order: J gene, clone size, V gene, D gene, CDR3 DNA, CDR3 protein. D genes are given only for firm matches. A row's size may be missing; if present it is once, few, many or a size class.

j_gene: TRBJ2-1
abundance: NA
v_gene: TRBV11-3
d_gene: NA
CDR3nt: TGTGCCAGCAGCTTATCTCCAAGAGGTGCCTACAATGAGCAGTTCTTC
CDR3aa: CASSLSPRGAYNEQFF

j_gene: TRBJ1-3
abundance: NA
v_gene: TRBV25-1
d_gene: NA
CDR3nt: TGTGCCAGCATAGGGGGCTCTGGAAACACCATATATTTT
CDR3aa: CASIGGSGNTIYF

j_gene: TRBJ1-5
abundance: NA
v_gene: TRBV19
d_gene: TRBD1
CDR3nt: TGTGCCAGTAGTACCCTCGACAGGGTAGGACATCAGCCCCAGCATTTT
CDR3aa: CASSTLDRVGHQPQHF

j_gene: TRBJ1-6
abundance: NA
v_gene: TRBV6-5
d_gene: TRBD1
CDR3nt: TGTGCCAGCAGTTACTCGAGCAGGGGGAATAATTCACCCCTCCACTTT
CDR3aa: CASSYSSRGNNSPLHF

j_gene: TRBJ2-2
abundance: NA
v_gene: TRBV6-6
d_gene: NA
CDR3nt: TGTGCCAGCAGTCTGCTAGTAACCGGGGAGCTGTTTTTT
CDR3aa: CASSLLVTGELFF

j_gene: TRBJ2-1
abundance: NA
v_gene: TRBV6-5
d_gene: TRBD1
CDR3nt: TGTGCCAGCAGTCCGACAGGGAAGGGTCACAATGAGCAGTTCTTC
CDR3aa: CASSPTGKGHNEQFF

j_gene: TRBJ2-2
abundance: once
v_gene: TRBV5-1
d_gene: NA
CDR3nt: TGCGCCAGCAGCTTGGACAGGGTCACCGGGGAGCTGTTTTTT
CDR3aa: CASSLDRVTGELFF

j_gene: TRBJ2-1
abundance: NA
v_gene: TRBV18
d_gene: TRBD2
CDR3nt: TGTGCCAGCTCACCAGGGCTAGCGGGACGATACAATGAGCAGTTCTTC
CDR3aa: CASSPGLAGRYNEQFF

j_gene: TRBJ2-5
abundance: NA
v_gene: TRBV19
d_gene: NA
CDR3nt: TGTGCCAGTAGTGCCAGAGACTACTACCAAGAGACCCAGTACTTC
CDR3aa: CASSARDYYQETQYF

j_gene: TRBJ1-2
abundance: NA
v_gene: TRBV28
d_gene: NA
CDR3nt: TGTGCCAGCAGGACAGGCCATGGTGGCTACACCTTC
CDR3aa: CASRTGHGGYTF

j_gene: TRBJ2-2
abundance: NA
v_gene: TRBV3-1/TRBV3-2
d_gene: NA
CDR3nt: TGTGCCAGCACAAACACCGGGGAGCTGTTTTTT
CDR3aa: CASTNTGELFF

j_gene: TRBJ1-1
abundance: NA
v_gene: TRBV28
d_gene: NA
CDR3nt: TGTGCCAGCAGTTTAATCTCCGGGATAGTCTACACTGAAGCTTTCTTT
CDR3aa: CASSLISGIVYTEAFF

j_gene: TRBJ2-3
abundance: NA
v_gene: TRBV11-2
d_gene: NA
CDR3nt: TGTGCCAGCAGCTTAAGGCCTTTCGGGGACACGAGCACAGATACGCAGTATTTT
CDR3aa: CASSLRPFGDTSTDTQYF

j_gene: TRBJ2-1
abundance: NA
v_gene: TRBV4-2
d_gene: TRBD2
CDR3nt: TGTGCCAGCAGCCAATGGGGATATAGCGGGGGGACGTACAATGAGCAGTTCTTC
CDR3aa: CASSQWGYSGGTYNEQFF

j_gene: TRBJ2-3
abundance: NA
v_gene: TRBV10-1
d_gene: NA
CDR3nt: TGCGCCAGCAGTGAGACTAATTCAGATACGCAGTATTTT
CDR3aa: CASSETNSDTQYF

j_gene: TRBJ1-2
abundance: once
v_gene: TRBV11-1
d_gene: NA
CDR3nt: TGTGCCAGCAGCTTAGCGACGGGCCCCACGGGGGGCTACACCTTC
CDR3aa: CASSLATGPTGGYTF

j_gene: TRBJ2-7
abundance: NA
v_gene: TRBV6-5
d_gene: TRBD2
CDR3nt: TGTGCCAGCAGTTACTCGACTAGCGGGGCCGTTGAGCAGTACTTC
CDR3aa: CASSYSTSGAVEQYF

j_gene: TRBJ2-3
abundance: NA
v_gene: TRBV19
d_gene: NA
CDR3nt: TGTGCCAGTAGTTTACCGGTGAGCACAGATACGCAGTATTTT
CDR3aa: CASSLPVSTDTQYF

j_gene: TRBJ2-2
abundance: NA
v_gene: TRBV7-3
d_gene: TRBD1
CDR3nt: TGTGCCAGCAGCCCTACAGGGGGCGCCCAGAGTAGGTCCCGGGAGCTGTTTTTT
CDR3aa: CASSPTGGAQSRSRELFF

j_gene: TRBJ1-2
abundance: NA
v_gene: TRBV11-2
d_gene: NA
CDR3nt: TGTGCCAGCAGCTTAGGAGTGGACTATGGCTACACCTTC
CDR3aa: CASSLGVDYGYTF

j_gene: TRBJ2-7
abundance: once
v_gene: TRBV7-9
d_gene: TRBD1
CDR3nt: TGTGCCAGCAGCCCGGGACAGGGAAAGTCAATTATCTACGAGCAGTACTTC
CDR3aa: CASSPGQGKSIIYEQYF

j_gene: TRBJ2-3
abundance: NA
v_gene: TRBV5-1
d_gene: TRBD2
CDR3nt: TGCGCCAGCAGCTTGACTAGCGGGGCGGGAGATACGCAGTATTTT
CDR3aa: CASSLTSGAGDTQYF

j_gene: TRBJ1-1
abundance: NA
v_gene: TRBV18
d_gene: TRBD1
CDR3nt: TGTGCCAGCTCACCGCCCAATGACAGGGGGCAAGCTTTCTTT
CDR3aa: CASSPPNDRGQAFF

j_gene: TRBJ1-6
abundance: NA
v_gene: TRBV12-5
d_gene: TRBD1
CDR3nt: TGTGCTAGTGGTTTCCGGGACAGAAATTCACCCCTCCACTTT
CDR3aa: CASGFRDRNSPLHF

j_gene: TRBJ2-1
abundance: once
v_gene: TRBV29-1
d_gene: TRBD2
CDR3nt: TGCAGCGTTGAACCTACGCTAGCGGGAGCCAATGAGCAGTTCTTC
CDR3aa: CSVEPTLAGANEQFF

j_gene: TRBJ2-7
abundance: once
v_gene: TRBV27
d_gene: TRBD2
CDR3nt: TGTGCCAGCAGGAAAACTAGCGGGAGTCCCTACGAGCAGTACTTC
CDR3aa: CASRKTSGSPYEQYF

j_gene: TRBJ1-4
abundance: few
v_gene: TRBV29-1
d_gene: TRBD1
CDR3nt: TGCAGCGTTGAAGCGGGACAGGGAAAAAAACTGTTTTTT
CDR3aa: CSVEAGQGKKLFF

j_gene: TRBJ2-5
abundance: NA
v_gene: TRBV29-1
d_gene: TRBD2
CDR3nt: TGCAGCGTTGCGGGGGGGGGAGAGACCCAGTACTTC
CDR3aa: CSVAGGGETQYF

j_gene: TRBJ2-1
abundance: NA
v_gene: TRBV18
d_gene: TRBD2
CDR3nt: TGTGCCAGCTCACCGGGGACTAGCGGCGCCTACAATGAGCAGTTCTTC
CDR3aa: CASSPGTSGAYNEQFF

j_gene: TRBJ1-6
abundance: NA
v_gene: TRBV28
d_gene: NA
CDR3nt: TGTGCCAGCAGGCTTTCAGGGCCCTATAATTCACCCCTCCACTTT
CDR3aa: CASRLSGPYNSPLHF

j_gene: TRBJ1-1
abundance: NA
v_gene: TRBV2
d_gene: NA
CDR3nt: TGTGCCAGCAGCTCTTACACTGAAGCTTTCTTT
CDR3aa: CASSSYTEAFF

j_gene: TRBJ1-3
abundance: NA
v_gene: TRBV9
d_gene: NA
CDR3nt: TGTGCCAGCAGCGTAGCCGGAAACGACAGGTACAGCTCTGGAAACACCATATATTTT
CDR3aa: CASSVAGNDRYSSGNTIYF

j_gene: TRBJ2-1
abundance: NA
v_gene: TRBV7-6
d_gene: TRBD2
CDR3nt: TGTGCCAGCAGCCTTCTCGGGGGGAGGCTGAACAATGAGCAGTTCTTC
CDR3aa: CASSLLGGRLNNEQFF

j_gene: TRBJ2-5
abundance: NA
v_gene: TRBV3-1/TRBV3-2
d_gene: TRBD2
CDR3nt: TGTGCCAGCAGCCAAGATATCGGTAGCGGGAGGGGCGAGACCCAGTACTTC
CDR3aa: CASSQDIGSGRGETQYF

j_gene: TRBJ2-2
abundance: NA
v_gene: TRBV29-1
d_gene: TRBD1
CDR3nt: TGCAGCGTTGGAGGAAGACAGGGGGGAATCGGGGAGCTGTTTTTT
CDR3aa: CSVGGRQGGIGELFF

j_gene: TRBJ2-1
abundance: once
v_gene: TRBV19
d_gene: NA
CDR3nt: TGTGCCAGTAGTATTTACCCCTCCCCGGGATTTGAGCAGTTCTTC
CDR3aa: CASSIYPSPGFEQFF

j_gene: TRBJ2-2
abundance: NA
v_gene: TRBV19
d_gene: TRBD2
CDR3nt: TGTGCCAGTAGACCATGGTGGGCTAGCGGAGACACCGGGGAGCTGTTTTTT
CDR3aa: CASRPWWASGDTGELFF

j_gene: TRBJ2-7
abundance: NA
v_gene: TRBV11-3
d_gene: NA
CDR3nt: TGTGCCAGCAGCCAAGACCGAGGGCACTACGAGCAGTACTTC
CDR3aa: CASSQDRGHYEQYF